One and the same sample provided the 26 T cell receptor beta chains below, sequenced in a study of blood T cells in healthy people across ages. A second PCR, run for roughly 7 to 11 cycles, used a sample-barcoded 5' primer plus a J-beta primer mix. TCRdb processed the 5' RACE reads anew with MiXCR; each CDR3 protein has one entry. The sample has approximately 900,000 distinct CDR3 sequences; about 28% are singletons. The same sample was also used in a study of T cells of mothers and their children.

The sample comprised blood. Receptor source: a middle-aged woman in good health.

This clonotype was seen at least ten times. A much larger clone differs by one base, so this may be a read error. V gene TRBV30 combines with J gene TRBJ2-6; 9 bases are a match to TRBD1. This CDR3 comprises 16 residues. From germline, CDR1 is GTSNPN and CDR2 SVGIG (reference sequence). The CDR3 region has the DNA TGTGCCCGGAGGGACAGGGAACTCTCTGGGGCCAACGCCCTGACTTTC. Its translation: CARRDRELSGANALTF.

Remarks on this clonotype: This may be a read error, as it is one base from a much larger clone. The chain combines TRBV29-1 with TRBJ1-2; tentatively, D is TRBD1 (5 bases). This CDR3 is 14 amino acids long. Germline loops: CDR1 SQVTM, CDR2 ANQGSEA. This chain's CDR3 is CGVDPRVINYGYTF. The CDR3 DNA is TGCGGCGTTGATCCCAGGGTTATTAACTATGGCTACACCTTC.

This clonotype was counted between two and nine times. The junction does not match germline at one end; this may be a read error. The chain couples TRBV7-2 to TRBJ1-6; 7 bases agree with TRBD1. Per germline, CDR1 SGHTA and CDR2 FQGNSA. The CDR3 sequence is 17 residues long. CDR3 sequence (DNA): TGTGCCAGCAGGCGGGACAGCCGGAGCTCCTATAATTCATCCCTCCACTTT. Amino acid sequence: CASRRDSRSSYNSSLHF.

This rearrangement joins TRBV7-2 to TRBJ2-7; 8 positions match TRBD1. With 5 bases clipped from V and 1 base from J, the junction kept 7 bases outside the gene matches. There are 15 residues in the CDR3. Germline CDR1 and CDR2: SGHTA and FQGNSA. CDR3 in DNA: TGTGCCAGCAGCAGCATCCGGGACAGGTCCTACGAGCAGTACTTC. Its translation is CASSSIRDRSYEQYF.

The genes are TRBV16 and TRBJ2-4; D is unclear. Per germline, CDR1 KGHSY and CDR2 FQNENV. The V gene lost 4 bases and the J gene lost 6 bases, with 16 bases spanning the gap. The CDR3 is 15 amino acids. The CDR3 nucleotides are TGTGCCAGCAGCCCGCAGTGGGGTACCACAAACATTCAGTACTTC. Encoded protein: CASSPQWGTTNIQYF.

There are a few counts of this clonotype. V gene TRBV3-1 combines with J gene TRBJ2-7; no definite D call. Trimming cost V 4 bases and J 7 bases, with 17 bases left between them. This CDR3 has 14 residues. The V gene's germline CDR1 is LGHDT and CDR2 YNNKEL (reference sequence). The CDR3 DNA sequence: TGTGCCAGCAGCCTAGGTAGGGCCCCCAATGAGCAGTACTTC. Translation gives CASSLGRAPNEQYF.

This chain joins TRBV5-1 and TRBJ1-1; D unclear. The CDR3 is 13 amino acids. Germline CDR1 SGHRS, CDR2 YFSETQ. Between the trimmed V and J ends, which lost 2 bases and 5 bases, there was a span of 10 bases. The CDR3 DNA sequence: TGCGCCAGCAGCTTTAAGATGGGAACTGAAGCTTTCTTT. Translated: CASSFKMGTEAFF.

There are a few counts of this clonotype. This rearrangement joins TRBV27 to TRBJ2-5; possibly TRBD1 for D (5 bases). The DNA end lines up better with TRBJ2-7; the J call may be wrong. This CDR3 has 14 amino acids. Germline CDR1 reads MNHEY; CDR2 reads SMNVEV (reference sequence). The CDR3 loop is CASSLSAGNYEQYF. As DNA, the CDR3 is TGTGCCAGCAGTCTGAGCGCAGGGAACTACGAGCAGTACTTC.

This clonotype occurred many times. This chain links TRBV28 with TRBJ2-6; 7 nucleotides line up with TRBD1. Germline V gene data show CDR1 as MDHEN and CDR2 as SYDVKM. V was pared by 5 bases and J by 5 bases, with 6 bases of the junction left unmatched. The CDR3 has 15 residues. The CDR3 sequence is CASSIDRAWANVLTF. The DNA of the CDR3 is TGTGCCAGCAGTATTGACAGGGCGTGGGCCAACGTCCTGACTTTC.

The sample holds a few counts of this clonotype. As DNA, the CDR3 is TGTGCCAGCAGTCGCCAGACTAGCGGTTACGAGCAGTACTTC. This translates into CASSRQTSGYEQYF. The rearrangement uses TRBV6-5 and TRBJ2-7; 9 bases fit TRBD2. V lost 5 bases and J lost 4; bases outside the gene matches: 6. Germline-derived CDR1 and CDR2 are MNHEY and SVGAGI. CDR3 size: 14 residues.

The V call is TRBV11-2, the J call TRBJ2-1; 12 nucleotides line up with TRBD1. Per the germline V gene, CDR1 is SGHAT and CDR2 is FQNNGV. This CDR3 region has 16 residues. The junction had 12 bases not matched to a gene; V was cut back by 5 bases and J by 10 bases. This CDR3 reads CASSPASGQGAWEQFF. DNA of the CDR3: TGTGCCAGCAGCCCCGCATCGGGACAGGGGGCTTGGGAGCAGTTCTTC.

V and J are TRBV5-8 and TRBJ2-7, with TRBD1 matching over 7 bases. Germline CDR1 reads SGHTS; CDR2 reads YDEGEE. This CDR3 spans 14 amino acids. With 4 bases clipped from V and 3 bases from J, the junction kept 7 bases outside the gene matches. CDR3 residues: CASSRQAGGYEQYF. CDR3 nucleotides: TGTGCCAGCAGCCGTCAAGCAGGGGGCTACGAGCAGTACTTC.

The CDR3 nucleotides read TGTGCCAGCAGCTCGGACTGGAACACCGGGGAGCTGTTTTTT. Its translation: CASSSDWNTGELFF. The genes are TRBV5-8 and TRBJ2-2; D is perhaps TRBD2 (5 bases). The germline V and J ends were trimmed by 3 bases and 1 base, with 7 bases remaining between them. The CDR3 extends over 14 amino acids. Per the germline V gene, CDR1 is SGHTS and CDR2 is YDEGEE.

This clonotype was recorded only once. Being one base from a much bigger clone, this may be a read error. The rearrangement joins TRBV5-1 to TRBJ1-2, with 7 bases aligning to TRBD1. The CDR3 sequence is 13 residues long. The germline V gene has CDR1 SGHRS and CDR2 YFSETQ. CDR3 DNA: TGCGCCAGCAGACCCCAGGGGGGTGATGGCTACCCCTTC. Translation gives CASRPQGGDGYPF.

This clonotype came up many times. This sequence joins TRBV28 and TRBJ2-7; D is uncertain. Trimming shortened V by 6 bases and J by 6 bases, and 15 bases separated the two germline ends. Germline CDR1 reads MDHEN; CDR2 reads SYDVKM. This CDR3 comprises 13 residues. The CDR3 spells CASRLPPPSEQYF. In DNA, the CDR3 is TGTGCCAGCAGACTCCCACCCCCCTCCGAGCAGTACTTC.

This clonotype occurred a few times. The chain is built from TRBV20-1 and TRBJ1-1; 8 nucleotides agree with TRBD1. Per germline, CDR1 DFQATT and CDR2 SNEGSKA (reference sequence). CDR3 size: 14 residues. The ends lost 5 bases at V and 10 bases at J; junction bases unmatched: 15. The CDR3 DNA reads TGCAGTGCTGTCCCGTGGGACAGGCCCGTTGGAGCTTTCTTT. This encodes CSAVPWDRPVGAFF.

The table lists this clonotype with many counts. The chain links TRBV20-1 to TRBJ2-7, with a weak D call TRBD2 (5 bases). This CDR3 comprises 14 residues. Germline CDR1 and CDR2: DFQATT and SNEGSKA (reference sequence). V was shortened by 3 bases and J by 0 bases, with 12 bases between the two germline ends. The CDR3 region has the DNA TGCAGTGCTAGGCCCGTTCGGGGCTCCTACGAGCAGTACTTC. Translating it yields CSARPVRGSYEQYF.

On this clonotype: One end of the junction fails to match germline, which may point to a read error. The chain carries TRBV2 and TRBJ1-5; no clear D gene. The length of the CDR3 is 12 residues. Germline values: CDR1 SNHLY, CDR2 FYNNEI. The CDR3, as DNA: TGTGCCTGCAGTGACACCTCGGGGCCCCAGCATTTT. Encoded protein: CACSDTSGPQHF.

This clonotype has only a few counts. J is TRBJ2-5 and V is TRBV4-1; 12 positions match TRBD2. The CDR3 length is 16 residues. Germline V gene sequence: CDR1 MGHRA, CDR2 YSYEKL. The J segment lost 5 bases and the V segment lost 4 bases, leaving 8 bases of the junction unmatched. CDR3 sequence: CASSRGGLAGLETQYF. CDR3 in DNA: TGCGCCAGCAGCCGCGGAGGACTAGCGGGGTTGGAGACCCAGTACTTC.

There are many counts of this clonotype. V is TRBV2 and J is TRBJ2-7; D is possibly TRBD2 (6 bases). The CDR3 runs to 14 residues. CDR1 is SNHLY and CDR2 is FYNNEI in the germline V gene. With 6 bases removed from V and 2 bases from J, the gap between germline ends came to 14 bases. CDR3 residues: CASRYRDWAYEQYF. The CDR3 bases are TGTGCCAGCAGATACCGGGACTGGGCCTACGAGCAGTACTTC.

As to this clonotype: A much larger clone is a single base away; this may be a read error. V is TRBV11-2 and J is TRBJ2-1, with unresolved D. This CDR3 is built from 13 residues. Germline V lookup: CDR1 SGHAT, CDR2 FQNNGV. Trimming took 1 base from V and 5 from J, leaving 6 bases between them. The CDR3 loop is CASSLAYHNEQFF. CDR3 sequence (DNA): TGTGCCAGCAGCTTAGCCTACCACAATGAGCAGTTCTTC.

V and J are TRBV6-1 and TRBJ1-2, with TRBD1 identical over 7 bases. After removal of 3 bases from V and 4 bases from J, the junction contained 5 bases not matched to a gene. CDR1 is MNHNS, CDR2 SASEGT, per germline. CDR3 length equals 14 residues. The CDR3 region has the DNA TGTGCCAGCAGTGAGGGACAGTGGATCTATGGCTACACCTTC. Protein sequence: CASSEGQWIYGYTF.

The chain uses TRBV20-1 and TRBJ2-7, with D possibly called TRBD1 or TRBD2 (5 bases each). CDR3 length equals 11 residues. CDR1 and CDR2 (germline): DFQATT, SNEGSKA (reference sequence). The CDR3 region has the DNA TGCACCGTCCGGGGCCCCTACGAGCAGTACTTC. Its translation: CTVRGPYEQYF.

This sequence joins TRBV29-1 and TRBJ2-2; TRBD2 is a possible D gene (5 bases). CDR1 and CDR2 from the germline V gene are SQVTM and ANQGSEA. V lost 5 bases and J lost 6, with 13 bases in between. The CDR3 is 13 residues long. The CDR3 nucleotides are TGCAGCGTTACAGTCCTCGGGGCCGGGGAGCTGTTTTTT. This gives the protein CSVTVLGAGELFF.

Comments on this clonotype: A much bigger clone sits one base away, suggesting this may be a read error. This sequence joins TRBV12-3 or TRBV12-4 and TRBJ2-3; possibly TRBD2 for D (6 bases). Trimming removed 5 bases from V and 4 bases from J, with 16 bases in between. This CDR3 spans 15 amino acids. CDR3 nucleotide sequence: TGTGCCAGCAGTCTCTCGGCGGGATCGTCAGATACGCAGTATTTT. Residues: CASSLSAGSSDTQYF.

This clonotype has a handful of counts. The chain is built from TRBV6-1 and TRBJ2-3; weak D call: TRBD1 (5 bases). The CDR3 length is 14 residues. Trimming stripped 6 bases from V and 1 base from J, with 11 bases between. In germline, CDR1 is MNHNS, CDR2 SASEGT. The CDR3 is CASSTRARTDTQYF. CDR3 bases: TGTGCCAGCAGCACCAGGGCCCGCACAGATACGCAGTATTTT.